Each of the 10 T cell receptor beta chains below was sequenced from the same sample in a study of post-analysis software for immune sequencing data. The TCR beta cDNA libraries carried unique molecular identifiers. From the PCR reads, TCRdb called clonotypes with MiXCR, one entry per CDR3 protein. Of roughly 870,000 distinct CDR3 sequences listed, about 53% were seen once; the top ten hold about 4.8%. Findings and limits, study-wide: When patients were compared with controls, 4 or 5 TRBV segments were more frequent, TRBV5-6, TRBV5-1 and TRBV20-1 among them.

No antigen is known for these receptors. The sample consisted of blood. These receptors all stem from a girl under 18 with multiple sclerosis.

The chain employs TRBV11-2 and TRBJ2-5; 13 nucleotides align to TRBD2. The CDR3 extends over 15 amino acids. Germline assignment: CDR1 SGHAT and CDR2 FQNNGV. Trimming took 3 bases from V and 4 from J; bases not matched to a gene: 2. In nucleotides, the CDR3 is TGTGCCAGCAGCTTTGGACTAGCGGGAGCAGAGACCCAGTACTTC. Translation gives CASSFGLAGAETQYF.

The chain links TRBV5-1 to TRBJ1-1; a weak D match, TRBD1 (6 bases). The germline CDR1 and CDR2 sequences are SGHRS and YFSETQ. CDR3 size: 16 residues. V was trimmed by 0 bases and J by 0 bases, leaving 12 bases between them. CDR3 DNA: TGCGCCAGCAGCTTGGCCGGGGACAAGTTGAACACTGAAGCTTTCTTT. It is translated as CASSLAGDKLNTEAFF.

The genes are TRBV29-1 and TRBJ2-7; TRBD1 or TRBD2 may be the D gene (5 bases each). Deletions cut 6 bases from V and 1 base from J, with 19 bases between. Germline V lookup: CDR1 SQVTM, CDR2 ANQGSEA. This CDR3 is built from 15 residues. The CDR3 DNA is TGCAGCGTGAGGGCTTGGGGCGGAGGATCCTACGAGCAGTACTTC. The encoded protein is CSVRAWGGGSYEQYF.

V usage is TRBV5-1 and J usage is TRBJ2-1; TRBD2 aligns across 8 bases. The germline V gene has CDR1 SGHRS and CDR2 YFSETQ. The junction had 6 bases not matched to a gene; V was cut back by 10 bases and J by 3 bases. This CDR3 region has 13 residues. The CDR3 reads CARRGGNYNEQFF. The DNA of the CDR3 is TGCGCCCGACGGGGGGGCAACTACAATGAGCAGTTCTTC.

The chain is built from TRBV5-1 and TRBJ2-7; D gene uncertain. The CDR3 is 12 amino acids. V shed 4 bases and J shed 4 bases, with 9 bases lying between them. The germline CDR1 and CDR2 sequences are SGHRS and YFSETQ. CDR3 loop: CASSGAQYEQYF. In nucleotides, the CDR3 is TGCGCCAGCAGCGGAGCCCAGTACGAGCAGTACTTC.

This clonotype was counted between two and nine times. This sequence joins TRBV4-2 and TRBJ2-3; perhaps TRBD1 as D (6 bases). Germline CDR1 LGHNA, CDR2 YNFKEQ. This CDR3 region has 16 residues. Trimming cost V 1 base and J 3 bases, with 14 bases left between them. As DNA, the CDR3 is TGTGCCAGCAGCCAAGCTGGGACACTGAAAACAGATACGCAGTATTTT. Translation gives CASSQAGTLKTDTQYF.

In this sample, this clonotype turned up a few times. The chain employs TRBV27 and TRBJ2-4; 9 nucleotides agree with TRBD2. The DNA end lines up better with TRBJ2-7; the J call may be wrong. The CDR3 totals 18 residues. The germline V gene has CDR1 MNHEY and CDR2 SMNVEV (reference sequence). DNA for the CDR3: TGTGCCAGCAGTCCCAGGGGGACTAGCAGCTACTTCGCCCACGAGCAGTACTTC. It translates to CASSPRGTSSYFAHEQYF.

V is TRBV5-1 and J is TRBJ2-7; unclear D gene. This CDR3 is built from 15 residues. The germline V and J ends were trimmed by 1 base and 1 base, with 12 bases remaining between them. Germline-derived CDR1 and CDR2 are SGHRS and YFSETQ. CDR3 DNA: TGCGCCAGCAGCTTGATTCCCCTGGGTTCCTACGAGCAGTACTTC. Its protein is CASSLIPLGSYEQYF. Together with reference TRBV5-1 and TRBJ2-7, the CDR3 gives the full variable domain: KAGVTQTPRYLIKTRGQQVTLSCSPISGHRSVSWYQQTPGQGLQFLFEYFSETQRNKGNFPGRFSGRQFSNSRSEMNVSTLELGDSALYLCASSLIPLGSYEQYFGPGTRLTVT.

This clonotype was counted a single time. The V call is TRBV15, the J call TRBJ1-2, with 12 bases matching TRBD1. Germline assignment: CDR1 LNHNV and CDR2 YYDKDF (reference sequence). Losses at the gene ends were 1 base for V and 2 bases for J; bases not matched to a gene: 8. This CDR3 has 18 amino acids. This chain's CDR3 is CATSRVSGTGGENYGYTF. The CDR3 DNA follows: TGTGCCACCAGCAGAGTATCCGGGACAGGGGGCGAAAACTATGGCTACACCTTC.

This chain connects TRBV29-1 to TRBJ1-4; D is unresolved. The germline CDR1 and CDR2 sequences are SQVTM and ANQGSEA. The CDR3 length is 16 residues. V was pared by 5 bases and J by 8 bases, with 24 bases between. The DNA for the CDR3 is TGCAGCGTTACCCAAGGAGGAGGTTTCACTTCCGAAAAACTGTTTTTT. Translating gives CSVTQGGGFTSEKLFF. Full variable domain (rest looked up from reference TRBV29-1 and TRBJ1-4): SAVISQKPSRDICQRGTSLTIQCQVDSQVTMMFWYRQQPGQSLTLIATANQGSEATYESGFVIDKFPISRPNLTFSTLTVSNMSPEDSSIYLCSVTQGGGFTSEKLFFGSGTQLSVL.